This paragraph covers one T cell receptor (beta chain) sequence. The protocol was immunoSEQ multiplex PCR, while the TCRdb copy is restricted to in-frame clones and leaves out a portion. Here the sample spans some 100,000 clones, around nine tenths being singletons. This CDR3 spans 15 amino acids. Germline loops: CDR1 SGDLS, CDR2 YYNGEE. After removal of 4 bases from V and 0 bases from J, the junction contained 3 bases not matched to a gene. This specimen belongs to a study of control samples from healthy donors and cancer patients. The sequenced sample consisted of blood. The clonotype comes from a human donor in good health. The donor label of this sample is uncertain. The V gene is TRBV9, the J gene TRBJ2-7; TRBD2 matches at 11 bases. CDR3: CASSKTSGDSYEQYF. The CDR3 nucleotides are TGTGCCAGCAGCAAGACTAGCGGGGACTCCTACGAGCAGTACTTC.